This T cell receptor beta chain was retrieved from a study of blood T cell repertoires in COVID-19. Across the whole study: COVID-19 samples from acute and convalescent phases originated in the United States, Italy and Spain.

Assay: immunoSEQ multiplex PCR; the TCRdb copy retains only in-frame clones and omits some. The data hold 90,000 to 100,000 clones, with roughly 87% observed a single time. V trimming: 6 bases; J trimming: 3 bases; junction bases outside the gene matches: 7. From germline, CDR1 is MNHEY and CDR2 SMNVEV (reference sequence). The CDR3 loop spans 14 amino acids. This clonotype was obtained from a woman aged 55-75 years with COVID-19, enrolled during active disease. V usage is TRBV27 and J usage is TRBJ1-1; 7 bases agree with TRBD1. The specimen sequenced was peripheral blood. CDR3 DNA sequence: TGTGCCAGCAGGAAGAATGACAGGGACACTGAAGCTTTCTTT. Translating gives CASRKNDRDTEAFF.